This TCR beta chain stems from a study of T cell repertoires in cytomegalovirus infection. Overall study context: It was the public TCR beta signatures that indicated both CMV infection and matching HLA type.

The V gene's germline CDR1 is SQVTM and CDR2 ANQGSEA. The CDR3 runs to 16 residues. V was shortened by 5 bases and J by 0 bases, with 14 bases between the two germline ends. Each CDR3 protein gets one entry after TCRdb re-called the reads with MiXCR. This sample has 630,000 or so distinct CDR3 sequences; approximately 25% occur once, and the top ten carry roughly 8%. V gene TRBV29-1 combines with J gene TRBJ2-6; D tentatively reads TRBD1 or TRBD2 (5 bases each). Source material: CD8+ T cells from PBMCs. This receptor was identified in a human donor in good health (CMV status not recorded). Some clones in this sample may be carry-over from other donors' samples. As DNA, the CDR3 is TGCAGCGTTCCCGGGACCCGAAGCTCTGGGGCCAACGTCCTGACTTTC. It yields the protein CSVPGTRSSGANVLTF.